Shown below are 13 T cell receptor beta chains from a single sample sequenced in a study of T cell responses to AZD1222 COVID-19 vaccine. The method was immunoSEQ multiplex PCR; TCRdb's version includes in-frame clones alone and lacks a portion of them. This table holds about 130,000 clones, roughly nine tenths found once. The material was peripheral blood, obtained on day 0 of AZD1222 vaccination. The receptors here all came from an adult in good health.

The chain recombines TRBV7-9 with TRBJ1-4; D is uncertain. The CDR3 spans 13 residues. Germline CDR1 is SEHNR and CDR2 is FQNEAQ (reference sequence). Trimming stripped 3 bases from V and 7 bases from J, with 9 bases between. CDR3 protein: CASSLVGLEKLFF. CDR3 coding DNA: TGTGCCAGCAGCTTGGTAGGACTTGAAAAACTGTTTTTT.

CDR3 amino acids: CASSQQGNTEAFF. The CDR3 nucleotides are TGTGCCAGCAGTCAACAGGGGAACACTGAAGCTTTCTTT. The chain is built from TRBV2 and TRBJ1-1; D possibly corresponds to TRBD1 (6 bases). Trimming cost V 5 bases and J 1 base, with 8 bases left between them. CDR1 SNHLY and CDR2 FYNNEI come from the germline V gene. CDR3 length: 13 residues.

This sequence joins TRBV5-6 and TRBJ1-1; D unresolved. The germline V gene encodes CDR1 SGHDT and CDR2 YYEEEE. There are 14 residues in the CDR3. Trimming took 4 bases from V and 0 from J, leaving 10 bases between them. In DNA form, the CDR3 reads TGTGCCAGCAGCCCCGGGCCTCTGAACACTGAAGCTTTCTTT. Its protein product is CASSPGPLNTEAFF.

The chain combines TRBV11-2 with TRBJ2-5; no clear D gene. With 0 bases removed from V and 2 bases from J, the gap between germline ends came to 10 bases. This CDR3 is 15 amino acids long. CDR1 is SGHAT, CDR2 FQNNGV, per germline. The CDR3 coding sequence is TGTGCCAGCAGCTTAGAGTTTCAGAGTCAAGAGACCCAGTACTTC. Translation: CASSLEFQSQETQYF. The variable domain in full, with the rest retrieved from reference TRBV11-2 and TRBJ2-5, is EAGVAQSPRYKIIEKRQSVAFWCNPISGHATLYWYQQILGQGPKLLIQFQNNGVVDDSQLPKDRFSAERLKGVDSTLKIQPAKLEDSAVYLCASSLEFQSQETQYFGPGTRLLVL.

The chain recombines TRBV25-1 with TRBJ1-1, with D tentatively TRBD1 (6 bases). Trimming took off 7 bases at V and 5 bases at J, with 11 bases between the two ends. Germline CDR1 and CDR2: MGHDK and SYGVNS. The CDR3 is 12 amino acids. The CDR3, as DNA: TGTGCCAGCACCGGAGGGGGGACTGAAGCTTTCTTT. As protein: CASTGGGTEAFF.

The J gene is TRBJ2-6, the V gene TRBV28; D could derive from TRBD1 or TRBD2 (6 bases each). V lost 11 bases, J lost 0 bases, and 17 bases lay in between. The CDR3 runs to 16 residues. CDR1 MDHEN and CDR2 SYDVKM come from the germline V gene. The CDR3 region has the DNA TGTGCCGGCGGGGACACTTCGATCTCTGGGGCCAACGTCCTGACTTTC. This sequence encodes CAGGDTSISGANVLTF.

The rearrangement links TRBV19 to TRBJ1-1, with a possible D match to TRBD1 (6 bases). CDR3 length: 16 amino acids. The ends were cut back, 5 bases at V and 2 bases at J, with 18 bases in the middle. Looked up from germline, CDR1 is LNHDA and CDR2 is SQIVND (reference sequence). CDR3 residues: CASSLVGGPPNTEAFF. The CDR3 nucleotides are TGTGCCAGTAGTTTAGTCGGGGGGCCCCCCAACACTGAAGCTTTCTTT.

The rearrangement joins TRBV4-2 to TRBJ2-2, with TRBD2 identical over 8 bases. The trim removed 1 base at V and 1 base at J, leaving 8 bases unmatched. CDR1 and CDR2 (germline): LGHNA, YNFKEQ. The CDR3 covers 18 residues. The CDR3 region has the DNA TGTGCCAGCAGCCAAGGGGGGGTAGCGGGAAAGAACACCGGGGAGCTGTTTTTT. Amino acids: CASSQGGVAGKNTGELFF.

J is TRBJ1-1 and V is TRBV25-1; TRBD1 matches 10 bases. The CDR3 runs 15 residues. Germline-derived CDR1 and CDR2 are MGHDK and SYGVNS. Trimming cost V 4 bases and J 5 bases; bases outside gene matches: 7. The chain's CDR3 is CASSVGTGVLTEAFF. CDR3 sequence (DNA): TGTGCCAGCAGTGTAGGGACAGGGGTTTTAACTGAAGCTTTCTTT.

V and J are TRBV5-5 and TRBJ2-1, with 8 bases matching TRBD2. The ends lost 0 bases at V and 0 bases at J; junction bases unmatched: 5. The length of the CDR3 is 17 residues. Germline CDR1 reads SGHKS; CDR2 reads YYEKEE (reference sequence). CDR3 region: CASSLVSGSYSYNEQFF. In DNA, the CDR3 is TGTGCCAGCAGCTTGGTAAGCGGGAGTTACTCCTACAATGAGCAGTTCTTC.

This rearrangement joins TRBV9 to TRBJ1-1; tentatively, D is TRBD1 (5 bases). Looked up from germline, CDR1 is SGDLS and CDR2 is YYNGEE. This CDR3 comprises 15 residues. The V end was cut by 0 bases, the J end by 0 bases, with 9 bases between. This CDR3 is CASSVAPGLNTEAFF. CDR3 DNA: TGTGCCAGCAGCGTAGCTCCAGGGTTGAACACTGAAGCTTTCTTT.

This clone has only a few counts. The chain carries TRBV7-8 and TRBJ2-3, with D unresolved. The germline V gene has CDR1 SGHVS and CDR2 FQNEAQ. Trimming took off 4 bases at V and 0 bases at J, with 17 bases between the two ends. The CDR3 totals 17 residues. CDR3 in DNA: TGTGCCAGCAGCTCGGTATTGATAGGGTCTAGCACAGATACGCAGTATTTT. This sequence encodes CASSSVLIGSSTDTQYF.

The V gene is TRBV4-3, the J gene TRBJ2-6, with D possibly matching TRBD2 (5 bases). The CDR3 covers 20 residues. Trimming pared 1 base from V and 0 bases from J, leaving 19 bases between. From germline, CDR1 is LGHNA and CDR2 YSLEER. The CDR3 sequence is CASSQAQMGRLSSGANVLTF. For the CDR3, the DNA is TGCGCCAGCAGCCAAGCCCAGATGGGGAGATTAAGCTCTGGGGCCAACGTCCTGACTTTC.